The clone carrying this T cell receptor (beta chain) was recorded many times. Its antigen is still unknown. Primers used in a second PCR of roughly 6 to 12 cycles were a sample-barcoded 5' primer and a J-beta primer mix. Individual samples furnished no less than 3 million CDR3-containing paired-end reads apiece. MiXCR, applied by TCRdb to the 5' RACE reads, yields one record per CDR3 protein. Of around 1.5 million distinct CDR3 sequences detected, 40% to 50% appear once; the ten largest clones hold roughly 8.2%. The sample originates from a study of blood T cells in healthy people across ages. The germline V gene has CDR1 ENHRY and CDR2 SYGVKD. Trimming shortened V by 6 bases and J by 0 bases, and 9 bases separated the two germline ends. The CDR3 sequence is 13 residues long. Roughly 9.8 milliliters of peripheral blood were drawn from each donor. Samples each had at least 5 micrograms of total RNA extracted.

Overall study findings and caveats: Both naive CD4+ cell counts and diversity were greater in long-lived donors than in aged donors.

This sequence was found in a woman between 18 and 29 years old in good health. Sequencing was carried out using blood. This chain links TRBV10-3 with TRBJ2-7; perhaps TRBD2 as D (6 bases). CDR3 sequence (DNA): TGTGCCATCAGCGGGGGAAGCTCCTACGAGCAGTACTTC. Amino acid sequence: CAISGGSSYEQYF.